This T cell receptor (beta chain) comes out of a study of blood T cell repertoires in COVID-19. Repertoires were generated with immunoSEQ multiplex PCR, while TCRdb's copy carries only in-frame clones and drops some. Here the sample spans about 210,000 clones, less than 90% being singletons. The receptor comes from a man aged 40-55 years with acute or convalescent COVID-19. Sequenced material: peripheral blood.

The CDR3 coding sequence is TGTGCCAGCAGTTTGTTTGCGGGGAGCAATCAGCCCCAGCATTTT. Translating gives CASSLFAGSNQPQHF. J is TRBJ1-5 and V is TRBV27; D not resolved. The CDR3 consists of 15 residues. The germline CDR1 and CDR2 sequences are MNHEY and SMNVEV (reference sequence). Trimming shortened V by 3 bases and J by 1 base, and 10 bases separated the two germline ends.